This is a list of T cell receptor beta chains from one sample in a study of early T cells in non-severe SARS-CoV-2 infection. From the 5' RACE reads, TCRdb called clonotypes with MiXCR, one entry per CDR3 protein. Among some 29,000 distinct CDR3 sequences listed, less than 6.5% were seen once. The material sequenced was whole blood. These TCRs come from an adult who was a healthcare worker with PCR-confirmed SARS-CoV-2 infection or an uninfected control (not recorded which). Both conserved end residues are part of each CDR3. Each record gives: V gene, clone size, J gene, D gene, CDR3 protein, CDR3 DNA. A D gene is named only where the DNA matches it firmly. Clone size is stated in some rows and not others, as once, few, many or a class when expanded.

v_call: TRBV4-3
clone_size: many
j_call: TRBJ1-5
d_call: -
cdr3_aa: CASSQDGTGNSNQPQHF
cdr3_nt: TGCGCCAGCAGCCAAGATGGGACCGGTAATAGCAATCAGCCCCAGCATTTT

v_call: TRBV12-3/TRBV12-4
clone_size: many
j_call: TRBJ1-4
d_call: TRBD1
cdr3_aa: CASSYDRVSEKLFF
cdr3_nt: TGTGCCAGCAGCTACGACAGGGTTAGCGAAAAACTGTTTTTT

v_call: TRBV12-3/TRBV12-4
clone_size: many
j_call: TRBJ2-1
d_call: -
cdr3_aa: CASRSPRSNEQFF
cdr3_nt: TGTGCCAGCAGATCCCCGAGGAGCAATGAGCAGTTCTTC

v_call: TRBV20-1
clone_size: many
j_call: TRBJ2-1
d_call: -
cdr3_aa: CSASSSGNEQFF
cdr3_nt: TGCAGTGCTAGTTCCAGCGGCAATGAGCAGTTCTTC

v_call: TRBV18
clone_size: -
j_call: TRBJ2-4
d_call: TRBD1
cdr3_aa: CASSLGQGKNIQYF
cdr3_nt: TGTGCCAGCTCACTGGGACAGGGGAAAAACATTCAGTACTTC

v_call: TRBV10-3
clone_size: many
j_call: TRBJ2-7
d_call: TRBD1
cdr3_aa: CAISTSGGEIYEQYF
cdr3_nt: TGTGCCATCAGTACCTCAGGGGGCGAAATCTACGAGCAGTACTTC

v_call: TRBV7-2
clone_size: medium-sized
j_call: TRBJ2-3
d_call: -
cdr3_aa: CASSHRDGHYSTDTQYF
cdr3_nt: TGTGCCAGCAGCCACCGGGACGGGCACTATAGCACAGATACGCAGTATTTT

v_call: TRBV28
clone_size: many
j_call: TRBJ2-5
d_call: TRBD1
cdr3_aa: CASSEGTGGQETQYF
cdr3_nt: TGTGCCAGCAGTGAAGGGACAGGGGGACAAGAGACCCAGTACTTC

v_call: TRBV24-1
clone_size: many
j_call: TRBJ1-2
d_call: -
cdr3_aa: CATSGGPRSGYTF
cdr3_nt: TGTGCCACCAGTGGGGGGCCTCGGAGTGGCTACACCTTC

v_call: TRBV19
clone_size: -
j_call: TRBJ2-7
d_call: -
cdr3_aa: CASQADSTYEQYF
cdr3_nt: TGTGCCAGCCAGGCGGACAGTACCTACGAGCAGTACTTC

v_call: TRBV12-3/TRBV12-4
clone_size: many
j_call: TRBJ2-5
d_call: -
cdr3_aa: CASSPGAKTQYF
cdr3_nt: TGTGCCAGCAGTCCCGGGGCGAAGACCCAGTACTTC

v_call: TRBV29-1
clone_size: many
j_call: TRBJ2-3
d_call: -
cdr3_aa: CTGSEGGTDTQYF
cdr3_nt: TGCACCGGTTCGGAGGGGGGGACAGATACGCAGTATTTT

v_call: TRBV12-2
clone_size: -
j_call: TRBJ2-7
d_call: -
cdr3_aa: CASRSNLMGGGLYEQYF
cdr3_nt: TGTGCAAGTCGCTCAAACTTGATGGGCGGGGGGCTCTACGAGCAGTACTTC

v_call: TRBV6-6
clone_size: many
j_call: TRBJ2-7
d_call: -
cdr3_aa: CASSPQDRRLVSPEQYF
cdr3_nt: TGTGCCAGCAGTCCTCAAGACAGGCGCTTAGTTTCACCCGAGCAGTACTTC

v_call: TRBV7-8
clone_size: many
j_call: TRBJ2-5
d_call: -
cdr3_aa: CASSVVRSAETQYF
cdr3_nt: TGTGCCAGCAGCGTGGTGCGGTCGGCGGAGACCCAGTACTTC

v_call: TRBV6-2/TRBV6-3
clone_size: many
j_call: TRBJ1-5
d_call: -
cdr3_aa: CASNDVDNNQPQHF
cdr3_nt: TGTGCCAGCAACGACGTGGACAACAATCAGCCCCAGCATTTT

v_call: TRBV6-6
clone_size: many
j_call: TRBJ2-1
d_call: -
cdr3_aa: CGAGNYNEQFF
cdr3_nt: TGTGGTGCGGGGAACTACAATGAGCAGTTCTTC

v_call: TRBV7-9
clone_size: medium-sized
j_call: TRBJ1-5
d_call: -
cdr3_aa: CASSTTDPGNQPQHF
cdr3_nt: TGTGCCAGCAGCACGACAGACCCGGGCAATCAGCCCCAGCATTTT

v_call: TRBV29-1
clone_size: many
j_call: TRBJ1-1
d_call: -
cdr3_aa: CSVHSGSTEAFF
cdr3_nt: TGCAGCGTCCACTCCGGGAGCACTGAAGCTTTCTTT

v_call: TRBV18
clone_size: few
j_call: TRBJ1-2
d_call: -
cdr3_aa: CASSPGQDSYGYTF
cdr3_nt: TGTGCCAGCTCACCCGGACAAGACTCTTATGGCTACACCTTC

v_call: TRBV30
clone_size: -
j_call: TRBJ2-1
d_call: TRBD2
cdr3_aa: CASSPGGHEQFF
cdr3_nt: TGTGCCTCTTCTCCGGGGGGACATGAGCAGTTCTTC

v_call: TRBV7-9
clone_size: many
j_call: TRBJ1-4
d_call: -
cdr3_aa: CASSLGGTHEKLFF
cdr3_nt: TGTGCCAGCAGCTTAGGGGGGACCCATGAAAAACTGTTTTTT

v_call: TRBV7-2
clone_size: many
j_call: TRBJ2-7
d_call: -
cdr3_aa: CASSLAVSRSYEQYF
cdr3_nt: TGTGCCAGCAGCTTAGCGGTCTCTCGCTCCTACGAGCAGTACTTC

v_call: TRBV4-3
clone_size: few
j_call: TRBJ2-7
d_call: -
cdr3_aa: CASSQSWRGSEQYF
cdr3_nt: TGCGCCAGCAGCCAATCCTGGCGGGGTTCCGAGCAGTACTTC

v_call: TRBV5-6
clone_size: many
j_call: TRBJ2-7
d_call: -
cdr3_aa: CASGFRDSYEQYF
cdr3_nt: TGTGCCAGCGGCTTCAGGGACTCCTACGAGCAGTACTTC

v_call: TRBV28
clone_size: many
j_call: TRBJ2-2
d_call: -
cdr3_aa: CASNGPTGELFF
cdr3_nt: TGTGCCAGCAACGGACCCACCGGGGAGCTGTTTTTT

v_call: TRBV4-3
clone_size: many
j_call: TRBJ1-1
d_call: -
cdr3_aa: CASSQEHTDTEAFF
cdr3_nt: TGCGCCAGCAGCCAAGAGCATACCGACACTGAAGCTTTCTTT

v_call: TRBV9
clone_size: many
j_call: TRBJ2-3
d_call: TRBD1
cdr3_aa: CASSLTGTGALSTDTQYF
cdr3_nt: TGTGCCAGCAGCCTGACCGGGACAGGGGCTTTAAGCACAGATACGCAGTATTTT

v_call: TRBV7-2
clone_size: -
j_call: TRBJ1-2
d_call: -
cdr3_aa: CASSYNRVQYYGYTF
cdr3_nt: TGTGCCAGCAGTTATAACAGGGTTCAGTACTATGGCTACACCTTC

v_call: TRBV6-5
clone_size: -
j_call: TRBJ2-5
d_call: TRBD2
cdr3_aa: CASRPTLTSGRRAQYF
cdr3_nt: TGTGCCAGCCGACCCACCCTGACTAGCGGGCGCAGGGCCCAGTACTTC

v_call: TRBV7-9
clone_size: -
j_call: TRBJ1-1
d_call: -
cdr3_aa: CASSLEYHTEAFF
cdr3_nt: TGTGCCAGCAGCTTAGAGTATCACACTGAAGCTTTCTTT

v_call: TRBV12-3/TRBV12-4
clone_size: -
j_call: TRBJ2-3
d_call: -
cdr3_aa: CASSLRETGTDTQYF
cdr3_nt: TGTGCCAGCAGTTTGCGGGAAACCGGCACAGATACGCAGTATTTT

v_call: TRBV4-2
clone_size: -
j_call: TRBJ2-7
d_call: -
cdr3_aa: CASSQAGNRPYEQYF
cdr3_nt: TGTGCCAGCAGCCAAGCAGGCAACCGACCTTACGAGCAGTACTTC

v_call: TRBV27
clone_size: many
j_call: TRBJ1-6
d_call: TRBD1
cdr3_aa: CASSPLGTGALHF
cdr3_nt: TGTGCCAGCAGTCCGCTTGGGACAGGGGCTCTCCACTTT

v_call: TRBV12-3/TRBV12-4
clone_size: -
j_call: TRBJ1-1
d_call: -
cdr3_aa: CASTLRGGQLNTEAFF
cdr3_nt: TGTGCCAGCACCCTAAGGGGAGGACAGTTGAACACTGAAGCTTTCTTT

v_call: TRBV5-4
clone_size: -
j_call: TRBJ1-3
d_call: -
cdr3_aa: CASSTARESSGNTIYF
cdr3_nt: TGTGCCAGCAGCACCGCCAGGGAGTCCTCTGGAAACACCATATATTTT

v_call: TRBV7-7
clone_size: few
j_call: TRBJ2-1
d_call: -
cdr3_aa: CASSLGRSYNEQFF
cdr3_nt: TGTGCTAGCAGCTTAGGCAGGTCGTACAATGAGCAGTTCTTC

v_call: TRBV6-5
clone_size: many
j_call: TRBJ1-5
d_call: -
cdr3_aa: CASSFSGQIQPQHF
cdr3_nt: TGTGCCAGCAGTTTCTCCGGACAGATTCAGCCCCAGCATTTT

v_call: TRBV6-2/TRBV6-3
clone_size: many
j_call: TRBJ1-5
d_call: -
cdr3_aa: CASSVRGRNQPQHF
cdr3_nt: TGTGCCAGCAGTGTCAGGGGCCGCAATCAGCCCCAGCATTTT

v_call: TRBV6-5
clone_size: many
j_call: TRBJ1-2
d_call: -
cdr3_aa: CASRGSAYGYTF
cdr3_nt: TGTGCCAGCAGGGGTAGTGCCTATGGCTACACCTTC

v_call: TRBV20-1
clone_size: many
j_call: TRBJ1-1
d_call: -
cdr3_aa: CSARAVIEAFF
cdr3_nt: TGCAGTGCCAGAGCTGTCATCGAAGCTTTCTTT

v_call: TRBV6-5
clone_size: many
j_call: TRBJ2-3
d_call: TRBD1
cdr3_aa: CASSFLAGTGGYTQYF
cdr3_nt: TGTGCCAGCAGCTTTCTCGCCGGGACAGGGGGTTATACGCAGTATTTT